A single T cell receptor beta chain is shown here with its context. No antigen is known for it. No clone much larger than this one lies a single base away; base qualities are absent. This record comes from a study of post-analysis software for immune sequencing data (dated by TCRdb to 2014 to 2015). Study-wide context: Disease courses on record covered relapsing-remitting, secondary progressive and progressive-relapsing multiple sclerosis, though some patients had no subtype annotation. The patient repertoires were set against 10 to 11 previously published healthy control repertoires from donors whose ages ranged from roughly 6 to 26 years. A subset of samples was prepared in parallel using single-end sample barcoding, then pooled and co-amplified after Illumina adapter ligation.

The library was produced with PCR. The instrument given in TCRdb is Illumina HiSeq 2500. To reduce PCR and sequencing biases, unique molecular identifiers were incorporated into the TCR beta cDNA libraries. Per 1 to 10 million input T cells, approximately 500,000 cDNA molecules were obtained, such that each molecule approximated one T cell. Patient libraries were prepared and sequenced with the same protocol used for the earlier healthy control dataset. Samples belonging to the same batch were prepared together, multiplexed and sequenced on a shared HiSeq lane. On the study's bioinformatics: MIGEC handled the raw barcoded reads, throwing out single-read molecular identifier groups before consensus assembly and CDR3 extraction. VDJtools was used for post-analysis of the clonotype tables, with diversity normalized by down-sampling every dataset to the smallest sample size. Repertoire overlap clustering matched CDR3 amino acid but not nucleotide sequences to correct batch-related cross-sample contamination. The public reads were reprocessed in TCRdb via fastp at Q25 and MiXCR, keeping in-frame beta chains. Entries are consolidated by CDR3 protein sequence, retaining the most common genes and DNA. It is TCRdb's table, rather than the study itself, that gives the V and J calls and clone size. The sample data list just over 250,000 distinct CDR3 sequences, and 30% to 45% of these were observed just once. Together, the top ten hold around 5.2% of the sample.

The full study reports these points: The multiple sclerosis patient group was slightly younger than the control group. Direct clustering with F measure revealed strong co-clustering of samples prepared in the same batch, which led to a batch-effect correction. Compared with controls, multiple sclerosis patients had significantly lower normalized Chao1 diversity, a finding suggesting substantial peripheral T-cell clonal expansion.

To demonstrate the VDJtools post-analysis software, the study profiled TCR beta repertoires from the peripheral blood of about 13 young patients with multiple sclerosis. The multiple sclerosis patients were children and adolescents ranging in age from roughly 6 to 16 years. The sequencing input was blood. This receptor was identified in a girl aged 5 to 17 with multiple sclerosis.

In nucleotides, the sequence is TGTGCCAGCAGTCGGACACAGGGCCATCGGGGCCATGGCTACACCTTC. Its protein is CASSRTQGHRGHGYTF. The chain links TRBV3-1 with TRBJ1-2, with a weak D call of TRBD1 (6 bases match). Trimming takes 6 bases from V and 6 bases from J, and the germline ends sit 23 bases apart. The germline V gene (reference sequence) supplies CDR1 LGHDT and CDR2 YNNKEL. The CDR3 measures 16 amino acids from cysteine to phenylalanine. The retained sequence is limited to the CDR3, 48 bases, with the frame set at the first base.